This T cell receptor (beta chain) originates from a study of glioma-infiltrating T cells listed by TCRdb under 2016. Regarding the complete study: Glioma tissue, non-neoplastic brain tissue and matched peripheral blood mononuclear cells were used as sources from which TCR alpha- and beta-chain repertoires were sequenced. To measure divergence between tissue and blood T-cell populations, each tissue-infiltrating repertoire was compared with the peripheral blood repertoire of the same patient. Three low-grade glioma patients, fewer than 10 primary glioblastoma patients, and three non-glioma patients who contributed non-neoplastic brain tissue made up the paired cohort.

Including cysteine and phenylalanine, the CDR3 has 11 amino acids. Only the CDR3 part of the read is kept: 33 bases, read in frame from the first base. In the germline V gene, CDR1 corresponds to MNHEY and CDR2 to SVGEGT. V drops 6 bases and J drops 6 bases, leaving 8 bases in between. The study at large found these results: Tissue and blood shared very few CDR3 sequences, a result attributed to high CDR3 diversity and limited sampling. Group comparisons rested on small numbers: three non-neoplastic, three low-grade glioma and several glioblastoma patients. VJ-independent divergence between tissue and blood was found to be below expectation in non-neoplastic patients but above expectation in all gliomas, particularly low-grade gliomas.

Ten or more counts support this clonotype. The antigen it binds to is not known. Qualities for individual bases were not recorded, and no much larger clone is one base off. TCR alpha and beta CDR3 regions were amplified with the iRepertoire nested amplicon-rescue multiplex PCR (arm-PCR) platform from RNA. For one-step reverse transcription and amplification, 100-400 ng of tissue mRNA or PBMC total RNA was used as input. Following bead purification, Illumina adapters were added through a secondary multiplex PCR, and the libraries were then gel-purified between 200 and 400 bp. Demultiplexing relied on internal 6-nucleotide barcodes carried by the libraries. Sequencing of the libraries was done on an Illumina MiSeq using 2x220 or 2x250 nucleotide paired-end reads. The published analysis was carried out like this. Paired reads were merged using FLASH 1.2.11 and aligned with BWA-MEM to the GRCh37 human genome, and TRA and TRB reads were then extracted. V and J assignment used an IMGT-derived reference of cassette sequences and CDR3 motifs that included pseudogenes. Reads were translated in three frames, and productive CDR3s were defined as those with a C...FGXG motif and no stop codons. Unique combinations of V-J cassette pair and CDR3 amino acid sequence were defined as clonotypes. Reads were filtered by Hamming distance, with the threshold set by the sequence error rate of each sample in mapped regions. TCRdb trimmed the raw reads at Q25, called clones with MiXCR and kept productive beta chains. All rows with the same CDR3 protein become a single entry with the most common DNA and genes. These V and J calls are TCRdb output, not the study's own analysis. This sample gives approximately 120,000 distinct CDR3 sequences in total; less than 30% of them show up just once. In total, the top ten clones hold about a third of the sample.

Sequences were obtained from glioma tissue, nonneoplastic brain tissue, or PBMCs (not recorded which). This clonotype originated in a human donor with low-grade glioma or glioblastoma, undergoing nonglioma brain surgery, or in good health (not recorded which). Recombination linked TRBV6-2 or TRBV6-3 to TRBJ1-1, with the D gene call left open. The CDR3: CASSIMSEAFF. In nucleotide form, the sequence is TGTGCCAGCAGCATCATGTCTGAAGCTTTCTTT.